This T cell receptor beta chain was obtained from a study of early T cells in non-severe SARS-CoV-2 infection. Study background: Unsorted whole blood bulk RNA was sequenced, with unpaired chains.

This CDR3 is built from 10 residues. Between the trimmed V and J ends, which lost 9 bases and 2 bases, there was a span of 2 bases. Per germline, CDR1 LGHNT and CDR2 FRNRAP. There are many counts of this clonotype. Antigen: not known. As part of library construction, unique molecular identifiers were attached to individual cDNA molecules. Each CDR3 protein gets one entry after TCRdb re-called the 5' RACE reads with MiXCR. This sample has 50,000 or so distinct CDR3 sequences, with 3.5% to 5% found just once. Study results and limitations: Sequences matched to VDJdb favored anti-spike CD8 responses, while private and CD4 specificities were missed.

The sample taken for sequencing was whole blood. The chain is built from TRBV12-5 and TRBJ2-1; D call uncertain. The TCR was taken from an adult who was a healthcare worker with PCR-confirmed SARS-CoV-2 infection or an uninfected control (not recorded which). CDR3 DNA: TGTGCTAGCGCCTACAATGAGCAGTTCTTC. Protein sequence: CASAYNEQFF.